This TCR beta chain was found in a study of CD8 T cells in Susac syndrome. Random hexamers were used to reverse transcribe an amount of about 0.5 to 1 ug RNA. Using its own MiXCR run on the immunoSEQ multiplex PCR reads, TCRdb lists one record per CDR3 protein. The sample records 160,000 or so distinct CDR3 sequences, roughly 95% being singletons. Trimming removed 6 bases from V and 1 base from J; junction bases left unmatched: 6. Germline V gene sequence: CDR1 SQVTM, CDR2 ANQGSEA. CDR3 size: 14 residues. The receptor's source is a human donor with multiple sclerosis. The sample was CD8+ T cells from PBMCs. The genes are TRBV29-1 and TRBJ1-1, with 9 bases aligning to TRBD1. The CDR3 nucleotides read TGCAGCGTGGCCCGGGACAGGGCGAACACTGAAGCTTTCTTT. Translating it yields CSVARDRANTEAFF.